A selection of T cell receptor beta chains follows, all from one sample in a study of cytomegalovirus exposure and HLA in healthy donors. The protocol was immunoSEQ multiplex PCR, while the TCRdb copy is restricted to in-frame clones and leaves out a portion. The sample includes about 160,000 clones. Sequencing input: PBMCs. The receptors shown here come from a woman in her fifties or sixties in good health and CMV-seronegative. CDR3s include the opening cysteine and the closing phenylalanine or tryptophan. D genes are given only for firm matches.

j_call v_call cdr3_length d_call cdr3_nt cdr3_aa
TRBJ2-2 TRBV2 15 - TGTGCCAGCAGTGTCGAGACACCGAACACCGGGGAGCTGTTTTTT CASSVETPNTGELFF
TRBJ2-1 TRBV29-1 12 TRBD2 TGCAGCGCCGGGGGGGTGGCCAATGAGCAGTTCTTC CSAGGVANEQFF
TRBJ2-7 TRBV7-9 15 TRBD2 TGTGCCAGCAGCTTAGTGCCGGGAGGATCCTACGAGCAGTACTTC CASSLVPGGSYEQYF
TRBJ1-1 TRBV19 15 TRBD1 TGTGCCAGTAGAGGGGGGACAGCCATGAACACTGAAGCTTTCTTT CASRGGTAMNTEAFF
TRBJ1-3 TRBV19 14 - TGTGCCAGTAGCCCGACAGGCTCTGGAAACACCATATATTTT CASSPTGSGNTIYF
TRBJ2-5 TRBV7-9 13 - TGTGCCACCCCTGCGGGGCCCGAGGGGACCCAGTACTTC CATPAGPEGTQYF
TRBJ2-2 TRBV19 12 - TGTGCCATCTCGACGCGGACCGGGGAGCTGTTTTTT CAISTRTGELFF
TRBJ1-6 TRBV30 19 - TGTGCCTGGAGTGTACGGGGCAGGGGCTTGAGCTCCTATAATTCACCCCTCCACTTT CAWSVRGRGLSSYNSPLHF
TRBJ2-7 TRBV5-6 12 - TGTGCCAGCAGCTTGGGAGGCCTCGAGCAGTACTTC CASSLGGLEQYF
TRBJ2-1 TRBV10-3 14 TRBD2 TGTGCCATCAGAAAGACTAGCGGGACAAGTGAGCAGTTCTTC CAIRKTSGTSEQFF
TRBJ2-7 TRBV11-2 16 TRBD2 TGTGCCAGCAGCTTAGATCGGGCTAGCGGGGTGAGCGAGCAGTACTTC CASSLDRASGVSEQYF
TRBJ1-1 TRBV2 13 - TGTGCCAGCAGACCGGACAGACACACTGAAGCTTTCTTT CASRPDRHTEAFF
TRBJ1-1 TRBV9 15 - TGTGCCAGCAGCCCTCGACATCTTGGGAACACTGAAGCTTTCTTT CASSPRHLGNTEAFF
TRBJ2-7 TRBV7-2 13 TRBD2 TGTGCCAGCAGCTCGGCGGGGGGGAACGAGCAGTACTTC CASSSAGGNEQYF
TRBJ1-2 TRBV5-1 15 TRBD1 TGCGCCAGCAGCGAAGGGACAGGGAATCGGCATGGCTACACCTTC CASSEGTGNRHGYTF
TRBJ1-3 TRBV7-8 16 - TGTGCCAGCAGCTTAGCTTCTGCGGGAGCTGGAAACACCATATATTTT CASSLASAGAGNTIYF
TRBJ2-7 TRBV7-3 16 TRBD1 TGTGCCAGCAGCCCCTTCCCGGGACAGAACTCCTACGAGCAGTACTTC CASSPFPGQNSYEQYF
TRBJ2-5 TRBV9 14 - TGTGCCAGCAGCGTTAATGCGGGGAAAGAGACCCAGTACTTC CASSVNAGKETQYF
TRBJ1-5 TRBV19 13 TRBD1 TGTGCCAGTAGTACAGGGGGGAATCAGCCCCAGCATTTT CASSTGGNQPQHF
TRBJ1-2 TRBV7-3 13 TRBD1 TGTGCCGGCAGCTTAGGGCAGGGGGCTGGCTACACCTTC CAGSLGQGAGYTF
TRBJ2-7 TRBV28 13 TRBD1 TGTGCCAGCAGTGGGACAGGGGACTACGAGCAGTACTTC CASSGTGDYEQYF
TRBJ2-5 TRBV13 13 TRBD1 TGTGCCAGCAGCTTTACAGGGGTAGAGACCCAGTACTTC CASSFTGVETQYF
TRBJ1-1 TRBV5-1 14 TRBD1 TGCGCCAGCTCGACAGGGGCCCCCAACACTGAAGCTTTCTTT CASSTGAPNTEAFF
TRBJ1-6 TRBV6-5 16 - TGTGCCAGCAGTTACTCAGGAGGGGCAGGGAATTCACCCCTCCACTTT CASSYSGGAGNSPLHF
TRBJ2-7 TRBV7-2 13 TRBD1 TGTGCCAGCAGGGGACAGGGAACCTACGAGCAGTACTTC CASRGQGTYEQYF
TRBJ2-1 TRBV5-1 16 TRBD2 TGCGCCAGTAGCCCTGGAGGCGGGAGCTCCTACAATGAGCAGTTCTTC CASSPGGGSSYNEQFF
TRBJ1-1 TRBV4-1 14 - TGCGCCAGCAGCCAGTTCGGTCGGGACACTGAAGCTTTCTTT CASSQFGRDTEAFF
TRBJ2-5 TRBV7-7 15 TRBD2 TGTGCCAGCAGCTTTGGAGCGGGAGGTCAAGAGACCCAGTACTTC CASSFGAGGQETQYF
TRBJ2-2 TRBV7-2 16 TRBD2 TGTGCCAGCAGCTTAGTAGGGCGGGGGAGGACCGGGGAGCTGTTTTTT CASSLVGRGRTGELFF
TRBJ2-5 TRBV7-7 14 - TGTGCCAGCAGCTTAATTTTAGCCGGAGAGACCCAGTACTTC CASSLILAGETQYF
TRBJ1-4 TRBV15 15 - TGTGCCACCAGCAGAGATGGGGGGACTAATGAAAAACTGTTTTTT CATSRDGGTNEKLFF
TRBJ2-3 TRBV18 13 TRBD1 TGTGCCAGCTCCCGGACAGGGGTGGATACGCAGTATTTT CASSRTGVDTQYF
TRBJ1-6 TRBV4-1 15 TRBD1 TGCGCCAGCAGCCAAGTTCCTAGGGGGCGTTCACCCCTCCACTTT CASSQVPRGRSPLHF
TRBJ2-2 TRBV4-1 18 TRBD1 TGCGCCAGCAGCCAAGATCCTGACAGGGGGCCCCACACCGGGGAGCTGTTTTTT CASSQDPDRGPHTGELFF
TRBJ2-3 TRBV10-1 19 TRBD2 TGCGCCAGCAGTTTTCTGACTAGCGGGATAGGGGGGACTACAGATACGCAGTATTTT CASSFLTSGIGGTTDTQYF
TRBJ2-7 TRBV7-2 14 TRBD1 TGTGCCAGCAGCTTACAGGGGGCTAGCTACGAGCAGTACTTC CASSLQGASYEQYF
TRBJ2-3 TRBV19 15 - TGTGCCAGTAGTCCAGACCGGGTCTCCACAGATACGCAGTATTTT CASSPDRVSTDTQYF
TRBJ1-1 TRBV2 12 - TGTGCCAGCAACCTTCTAGGCCGGGGGGCTTTCTTT CASNLLGRGAFF
TRBJ2-1 TRBV6-7 18 TRBD2 TGTGCCAGCAGTCTTCGGAACGCCGGGACTAGCGGAGTCAATGAGCAGTTCTTC CASSLRNAGTSGVNEQFF
TRBJ1-1 TRBV7-6 15 - TGTGCCAGCAGCGCGGGCCAGGACTGGGATGCTGAAGCTTTCTTT CASSAGQDWDAEAFF
TRBJ1-2 TRBV2 15 - TGTGCCAGCTGTACCGACAGGCCAAACATATATGGCTACACCTTC CASCTDRPNIYGYTF
TRBJ2-1 TRBV29-1 14 - TGCAGCGTTGCTAGCGAAAGTTCCTACAATGAGCAGTTCTTC CSVASESSYNEQFF
TRBJ2-5 TRBV7-2 14 - TGTGCCAGCAGCCGGAGGACAGTTCAAGAGACCCAGTACTTC CASSRRTVQETQYF
TRBJ1-1 TRBV25-1 13 TRBD1 TGTGCCAGCGGGGACAGCTTGAACACTGAAGCTTTCTTT CASGDSLNTEAFF
TRBJ2-1 TRBV6-5 16 TRBD2 TGTGCCAGCAGTTACTCAAGCGGGGGCTTCTACAATGAGCAGTTCTTC CASSYSSGGFYNEQFF
TRBJ2-6 TRBV11-1 13 - TGTGCCAGCCGACAGTCTGGGGCCAACGTCCTGACTTTC CASRQSGANVLTF
TRBJ2-3 TRBV2 16 TRBD2 TGTGCCAGCAGTCCTAGACTAGCGGACAGCACAGATACGCAGTATTTT CASSPRLADSTDTQYF
TRBJ2-5 TRBV7-6 14 TRBD2 TGTGCCAGCAGCTTAATTAGCGGGGGAGAGACCCAGTACTTC CASSLISGGETQYF
TRBJ2-7 TRBV10-1 12 TRBD1 TGCGCCAGCTGGGACAGGGGGGATCGGGAGTACTTC CASWDRGDREYF
TRBJ1-1 TRBV2 13 - TGTGCCAGCAGTCTACAGGGGAACACTGAAGCTTTCTTT CASSLQGNTEAFF
TRBJ1-2 TRBV14 13 - TGTGCCAGCAGCCAAGCGGGGTCCTATGGCTACACCTTC CASSQAGSYGYTF
TRBJ2-3 TRBV18 14 - TGTGCCAGCTCATACGCGGTTAGCACAGATACGCAGTATTTT CASSYAVSTDTQYF
TRBJ2-1 TRBV18 16 TRBD2 TGTGCCAGCTCACCACCGTATAGCGGGAGTAGGAATGAGCAGTTCTTC CASSPPYSGSRNEQFF
TRBJ1-2 TRBV7-2 14 - TGTGCCAGCAGCTTAGCGGAGGGTTTCTATGGCTACACCTTC CASSLAEGFYGYTF